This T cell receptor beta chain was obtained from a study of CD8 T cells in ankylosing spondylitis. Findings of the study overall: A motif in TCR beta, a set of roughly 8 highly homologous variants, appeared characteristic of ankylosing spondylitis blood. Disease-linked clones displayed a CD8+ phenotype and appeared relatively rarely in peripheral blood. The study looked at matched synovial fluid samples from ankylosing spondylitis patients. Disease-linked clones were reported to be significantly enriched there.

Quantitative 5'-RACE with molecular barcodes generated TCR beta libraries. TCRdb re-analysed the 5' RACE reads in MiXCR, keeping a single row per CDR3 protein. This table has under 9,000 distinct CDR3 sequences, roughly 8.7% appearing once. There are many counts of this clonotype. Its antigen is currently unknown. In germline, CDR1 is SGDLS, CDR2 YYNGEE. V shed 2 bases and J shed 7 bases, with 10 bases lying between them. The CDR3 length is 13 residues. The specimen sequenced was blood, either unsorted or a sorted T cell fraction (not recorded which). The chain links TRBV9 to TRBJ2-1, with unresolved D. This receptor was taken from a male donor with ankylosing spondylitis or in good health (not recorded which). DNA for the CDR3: TGTGCCAGCAGCGTTGGGCTTGGAAATGAGCAGTTCTTC. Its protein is CASSVGLGNEQFF.